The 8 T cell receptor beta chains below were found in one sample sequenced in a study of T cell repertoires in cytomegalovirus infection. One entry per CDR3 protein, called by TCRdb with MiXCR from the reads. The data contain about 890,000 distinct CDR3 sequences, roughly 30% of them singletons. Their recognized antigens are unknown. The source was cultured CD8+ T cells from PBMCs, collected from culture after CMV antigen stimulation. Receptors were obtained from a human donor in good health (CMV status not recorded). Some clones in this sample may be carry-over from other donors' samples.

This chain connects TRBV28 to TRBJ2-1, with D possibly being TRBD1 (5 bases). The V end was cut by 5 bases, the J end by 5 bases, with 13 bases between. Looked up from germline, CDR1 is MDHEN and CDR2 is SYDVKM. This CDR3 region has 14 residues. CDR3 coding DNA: TGTGCCAGCAGTGTGGCAGGGCGCGACAATGAGCAGTTCTTC. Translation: CASSVAGRDNEQFF.

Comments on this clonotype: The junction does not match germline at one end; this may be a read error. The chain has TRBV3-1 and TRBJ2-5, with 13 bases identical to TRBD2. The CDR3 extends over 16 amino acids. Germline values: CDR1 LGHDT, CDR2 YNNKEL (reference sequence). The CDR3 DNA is TGTGCCAGGAAGGGACTAGCGGGGCCGCAGAAAGAGACCAAGTACTTC. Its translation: CARKGLAGPQKETKYF.

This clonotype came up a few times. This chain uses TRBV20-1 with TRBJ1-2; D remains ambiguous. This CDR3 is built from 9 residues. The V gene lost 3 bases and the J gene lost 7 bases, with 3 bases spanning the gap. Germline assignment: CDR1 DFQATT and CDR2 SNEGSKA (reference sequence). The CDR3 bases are TGCAGTGCTAGGGGTGGCTACACCTTC. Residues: CSARGGYTF.

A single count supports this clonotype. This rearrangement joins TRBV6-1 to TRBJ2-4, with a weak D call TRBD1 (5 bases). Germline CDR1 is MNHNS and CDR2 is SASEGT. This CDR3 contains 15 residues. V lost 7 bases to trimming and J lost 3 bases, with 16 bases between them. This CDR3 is CASNAFQGDKNIQYF. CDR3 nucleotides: TGTGCCAGCAATGCCTTCCAGGGCGACAAAAACATTCAGTACTTC.

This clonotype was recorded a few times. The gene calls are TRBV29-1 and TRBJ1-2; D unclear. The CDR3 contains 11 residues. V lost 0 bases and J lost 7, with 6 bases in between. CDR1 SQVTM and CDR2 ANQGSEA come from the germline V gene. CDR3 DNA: TGCAGCGTTGAAGAACGGCGTGGCTACACCTTC. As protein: CSVEERRGYTF. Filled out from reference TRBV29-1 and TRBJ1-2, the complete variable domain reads SAVISQKPSRDICQRGTSLTIQCQVDSQVTMMFWYRQQPGQSLTLIATANQGSEATYESGFVIDKFPISRPNLTFSTLTVSNMSPEDSSIYLCSVEERRGYTFGSGTRLTVV.

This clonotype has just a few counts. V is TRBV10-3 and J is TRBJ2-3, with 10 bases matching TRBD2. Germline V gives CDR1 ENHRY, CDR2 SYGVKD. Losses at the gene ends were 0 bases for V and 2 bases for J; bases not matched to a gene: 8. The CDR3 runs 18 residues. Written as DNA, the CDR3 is TGTGCCATCAGTGAGTCAGGTCTAGCGGGGGTATTCACAGATACGCAGTATTTT. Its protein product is CAISESGLAGVFTDTQYF.

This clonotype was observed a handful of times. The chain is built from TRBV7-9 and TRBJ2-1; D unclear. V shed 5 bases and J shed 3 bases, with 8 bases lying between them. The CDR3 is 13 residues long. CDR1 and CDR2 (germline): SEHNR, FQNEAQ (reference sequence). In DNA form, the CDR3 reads TGTGCCAGCAGCCCGGACGTCTACAATGAGCAGTTCTTC. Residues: CASSPDVYNEQFF. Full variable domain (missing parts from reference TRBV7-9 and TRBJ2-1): DTGVSQNPRHKITKRGQNVTFRCDPISEHNRLYWYRQTLGQGPEFLTYFQNEAQLEKSRLLSDRFSAERPKGSFSTLEIQRTEQGDSAMYLCASSPDVYNEQFFGPGTRLTVL.

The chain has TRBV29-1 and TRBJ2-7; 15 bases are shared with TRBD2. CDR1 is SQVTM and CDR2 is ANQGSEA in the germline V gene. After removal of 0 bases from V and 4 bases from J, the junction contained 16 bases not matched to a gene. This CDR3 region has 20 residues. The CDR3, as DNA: TGCAGCGTTGAAGACAGGACTAGCGGGGGGGCCGAGGTCGGTTGGTACGAGCAGTACTTC. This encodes CSVEDRTSGGAEVGWYEQYF.